These 14 T cell receptor beta chains share one sample of origin, sequenced in a study of cytomegalovirus exposure and HLA in healthy donors. The primer mix had 60 Vbeta and 13 Jbeta primers. The repertoire was sequenced with immunoSEQ multiplex PCR; TCRdb's copy has only in-frame clones and lacks some. The sample lists approximately 90,000 clones, about 70% seen once, with just over 3% in the top ten. Sequencing input: PBMCs. The receptors here all came from a middle-aged man in good health and CMV-seronegative.

This chain joins TRBV7-9 and TRBJ1-2; maybe TRBD1 (6 bases). V was clipped by 7 bases and J by 0 bases, with 12 bases between them. The CDR3 spans 14 residues. Germline V lookup: CDR1 SEHNR, CDR2 FQNEAQ (reference sequence). The DNA of the CDR3 is TGTGCCAGCACCCCAGAGGGGGCTAACTATGGCTACACCTTC. Its translation: CASTPEGANYGYTF.

Only one count was recorded for this clone. The chain is built from TRBV7-6 and TRBJ1-2; TRBD1 is a possible D gene (6 bases). This CDR3 is built from 15 residues. The V and J ends lost 5 bases and 0 bases respectively, with 13 bases between them. The germline gives CDR1 SGHVS, CDR2 FNYEAQ. The CDR3: CASSLRGGPNYGYTF. In DNA form, the CDR3 reads TGTGCCAGCAGCCTAAGGGGGGGGCCTAACTATGGCTACACCTTC.

The chain carries TRBV4-2 and TRBJ1-3, with D uncertain. Germline CDR1 reads LGHNA; CDR2 reads YNFKEQ. Between the trimmed V and J ends, which lost 1 base and 0 bases, there was a span of 13 bases. The CDR3 covers 17 residues. In DNA form, the CDR3 reads TGTGCCAGCAGCCAAGGAAATGGAGGGAGCTCTGGAAACACCATATATTTT. Its translation is CASSQGNGGSSGNTIYF.

The chain links TRBV2 to TRBJ1-2; 10 bases match TRBD1. The CDR3 length is 16 residues. Germline V gives CDR1 SNHLY, CDR2 FYNNEI. V lost 5 bases to trimming and J lost 8 bases; unmatched junction nucleotides: 14. The CDR3 loop reads CASSQPGTGVKQGYTF. CDR3 in DNA: TGTGCCAGCAGTCAACCGGGGACAGGGGTAAAGCAGGGCTACACCTTC.

The chain has TRBV10-2 and TRBJ1-2; tentatively, D is TRBD1 (6 bases). The CDR3 loop spans 17 amino acids. CDR1 and CDR2 (germline): WSHSY, SAAADI. Deletions cut 8 bases from V and 5 bases from J, with 27 bases between. The CDR3 bases are TGCGCCAGCTCGTGGTTACCGGGACACGGGTCCTCATATGGCTACACCTTC. This codes for CASSWLPGHGSSYGYTF.

This clone appeared once. The chain is built from TRBV27 and TRBJ2-7; TRBD1 agrees at 7 bases. CDR3 length: 14 amino acids. V trimming: 2 bases; J trimming: 6 bases; junction bases outside the gene matches: 7. CDR1 and CDR2 from the germline V gene are MNHEY and SMNVEV (reference sequence). CDR3 bases: TGTGCCAGCAGTTTAAACGCTAGGGGGCTCGAGCAGTACTTC. Translation gives CASSLNARGLEQYF.

The chain links TRBV28 to TRBJ2-1, with 10 bases aligning to TRBD2. V shed 0 bases, J shed 0 bases, and the junction held 8 bases outside the gene matches. The CDR3 has 19 residues. CDR1 is MDHEN, CDR2 SYDVKM, per germline. DNA for the CDR3: TGTGCCAGCAGTTTATGGGCTAGCGGGGGAATAAGCTCCTACAATGAGCAGTTCTTC. It yields the protein CASSLWASGGISSYNEQFF.

This clone turned up a few times. J is TRBJ1-3 and V is TRBV6-5; weak D call: TRBD1 (5 bases). Germline V gene lookup returns CDR1 MNHEY and CDR2 SVGAGI. The CDR3 spans 15 residues. V was trimmed by 0 bases and J by 1 base, leaving 7 bases between them. The CDR3, as DNA: TGTGCCAGCAGTTACTCGACAGATTCTGGAAACACCATATATTTT. It specifies CASSYSTDSGNTIYF.

The chain uses TRBV9 and TRBJ1-4; D might be TRBD1 (6 bases). The V gene lost 1 base and the J gene lost 8 bases, with 12 bases spanning the gap. The CDR3 length is 14 residues. Germline loops: CDR1 SGDLS, CDR2 YYNGEE. The CDR3 loop is CASSVPGAGEKLFF. DNA for the CDR3: TGTGCCAGCAGCGTACCAGGGGCGGGCGAAAAACTGTTTTTT.

The chain links TRBV10-3 to TRBJ1-6, with TRBD1 as a possible D gene (6 bases). Trimming took off 0 bases at V and 7 bases at J, with 13 bases between the two ends. Germline V CDR1 and CDR2: ENHRY, SYGVKD. The CDR3 contains 16 residues. CDR3 protein: CAISESKGRGNSPLHF. Here the CDR3 DNA reads TGTGCCATCAGTGAGTCGAAGGGCAGGGGAAATTCACCCCTCCACTTT.

J is TRBJ1-1 and V is TRBV7-9, with 7 positions matching TRBD1. Germline V gene sequence: CDR1 SEHNR, CDR2 FQNEAQ (reference sequence). The CDR3 covers 15 residues. Trimming took 6 bases from V and 1 from J; bases not matched to a gene: 8. The CDR3, as DNA: TGTGCCAGCAGAGTGATGACAGGGCGGAACACTGAAGCTTTCTTT. Translating gives CASRVMTGRNTEAFF.

This clone is termed medium-sized (0.01 to 0.1%). For the CDR3, the DNA is TGTGCCAGCAGTGTCACGTCGGAGGAAAATGAGCAGTTCTTC. Translated: CASSVTSEENEQFF. J is TRBJ2-1 and V is TRBV6-4; D perhaps matches TRBD2 (5 bases). CDR3 length: 14 residues. CDR1 and CDR2 from the germline V gene are MRHNA and SNTAGT. V gave up 4 bases and J gave up 7 bases, with 14 bases separating them.

The chain is built from TRBV5-1 and TRBJ2-5; 7 nucleotides agree with TRBD2. The ends lost 4 bases at V and 2 bases at J; junction bases unmatched: 8. Germline assignment: CDR1 SGHRS and CDR2 YFSETQ. This CDR3 is built from 15 residues. CDR3 sequence (DNA): TGCGCCAGCAGCGTTGGAGCTAGCGGACAAGAGACCCAGTACTTC. It yields the protein CASSVGASGQETQYF.

This chain links TRBV5-6 with TRBJ1-3; perhaps TRBD1 as D (6 bases). The CDR3 sequence is 15 residues long. Germline CDR1 reads SGHDT; CDR2 reads YYEEEE. V gave up 2 bases and J gave up 0 bases, with 9 bases separating them. In nucleotides, the CDR3 is TGTGCCAGCAGCTTAACAGGGTTCTCTGGAAACACCATATATTTT. Translation gives CASSLTGFSGNTIYF. Complete variable domain (other parts from reference TRBV5-6 and TRBJ1-3): DAGVTQSPTHLIKTRGQQVTLRCSPKSGHDTVSWYQQALGQGPQFIFQYYEEEERQRGNFPDRFSGHQFPNYSSELNVNALLLGDSALYLCASSLTGFSGNTIYFGEGSWLTVV.